This entry lists 22 T cell receptor beta chains sequenced from one sample in a study of persistence of HIV-infected CD4 T cells. Antigens for these TCRs are unknown. This was the immunoSEQ version 4 assay in survey mode. Assay used: immunoSEQ multiplex PCR; TCRdb lists only in-frame clones, some missing. The table shows about 28,000 clones, with almost 85% occurring only once. Stimulation used around 10 ug/mL lysate from CMV-infected fibroblasts. Sorted nonresponding memory CD4+ T cells were CD40L-negative, CD69-negative, CD45RO-high. This sample comprised CD4+ T cells sorted from PBMCs after roughly 18-hour stimulation, obtained from a patient who received antiretroviral therapy. The receptor source for this set is an adult man with HIV who was CMV-seropositive.

This chain connects TRBV19 to TRBJ1-1; a possible D gene is TRBD1 (5 bases). The V and J ends lost 4 bases and 1 base respectively, with 7 bases between them. The CDR3 loop spans 13 amino acids. CDR1 and CDR2 (germline): LNHDA, SQIVND (reference sequence). CDR3 nucleotides: TGTGCCAGTAGTAACACAGGGAACACTGAAGCTTTCTTT. Amino acids: CASSNTGNTEAFF. The variable domain in full, completed from reference TRBV19 and TRBJ1-1, reads DGGITQSPKYLFRKEGQNVTLSCEQNLNHDAMYWYRQDPGQGLRLIYYSQIVNDFQKGDIAEGYSVSREKKESFPLTVTSAQKNPTAFYLCASSNTGNTEAFFGQGTRLTVV.

The J gene is TRBJ2-2, the V gene TRBV28; D is undetermined. The CDR3 loop spans 15 amino acids. Germline lookup yields CDR1 MDHEN and CDR2 SYDVKM. Between the trimmed V and J ends, which lost 5 bases and 2 bases, there was a span of 12 bases. This CDR3 is CASSKIRTNTGELFF. The CDR3 DNA reads TGTGCCAGCAGTAAGATTCGCACCAACACCGGGGAGCTGTTTTTT.

The gene calls are TRBV27 and TRBJ1-5, with D possibly matching TRBD1 (6 bases). The CDR3 extends over 14 amino acids. The V gene lost 6 bases and the J gene lost 2 bases, with 11 bases spanning the gap. Germline lookup yields CDR1 MNHEY and CDR2 SMNVEV (reference sequence). The DNA for the CDR3 is TGTGCCAGCAGCCCCAACAGGGGCAATCAGCCCCAGCATTTT. It is translated as CASSPNRGNQPQHF.

This clone turned up a few times. The V call is TRBV7-7, the J call TRBJ2-7, with D possibly matching TRBD1 (5 bases). Per germline, CDR1 SSHAT and CDR2 FNYEAQ (reference sequence). V lost 5 bases, J lost 3 bases, and 17 bases lay in between. The CDR3 has 15 residues. As DNA, the CDR3 is TGTGCCAGCAGCGTAGGGCCAGGGTCTAGCTACGAGCAGTACTTC. Amino acid sequence: CASSVGPGSSYEQYF.

The gene calls are TRBV10-3 and TRBJ2-3, with 11 bases identical to TRBD2. The CDR3 contains 15 residues. The V segment lost 6 bases and the J segment 7 bases; nucleotides outside the gene matches: 9. The germline V gene encodes CDR1 ENHRY and CDR2 SYGVKD. In DNA form, the CDR3 reads TGTGCCATCAGCCTTAGCGGGGGGGCCGGAAATACGCAGTATTTT. The encoded protein is CAISLSGGAGNTQYF.

The chain employs TRBV3-1 (or the pseudogene TRBV3-2) and TRBJ2-7; 10 bases fit TRBD2. The junction had 2 bases not matched to a gene; V was cut back by 1 base and J by 2 bases. The CDR3 extends over 15 amino acids. Germline V lookup: CDR1 LGHDT, CDR2 YNNKEL (reference sequence). CDR3 loop: CASSQVAGGPYEQYF. CDR3 DNA: TGTGCCAGCAGCCAAGTAGCGGGGGGCCCCTACGAGCAGTACTTC.

This sequence joins TRBV15 and TRBJ1-5, with D unresolved. Germline V gene lookup returns CDR1 LNHNV and CDR2 YYDKDF (reference sequence). V lost 0 bases to trimming and J lost 0 bases, with 12 bases between them. The CDR3 consists of 17 residues. CDR3 sequence (DNA): TGTGCCACCAGCAGAGATTTGGGAGGGATTAGCAATCAGCCCCAGCATTTT. This encodes CATSRDLGGISNQPQHF.

J is TRBJ2-2 and V is TRBV7-8, with TRBD2 matching over 9 bases. This CDR3 has 17 residues. The trim removed 1 base at V and 4 bases at J, leaving 7 bases unmatched. Germline V lookup: CDR1 SGHVS, CDR2 FQNEAQ. CDR3 residues: CASSLVGGGASTGELFF. The CDR3 DNA reads as TGTGCCAGCAGCTTAGTTGGCGGGGGGGCCAGCACCGGGGAGCTGTTTTTT.

The J gene is TRBJ2-1, the V gene TRBV5-1; D is unclear. Germline CDR1 reads SGHRS; CDR2 reads YFSETQ. The CDR3 runs to 15 residues. Trimming left V 5 bases short and J 0 bases short, with 12 bases between. CDR3 bases: TGCGCCAGCAGTTTTGATGAGGCCTCCTACAATGAGCAGTTCTTC. Amino acids: CASSFDEASYNEQFF.

This chain joins TRBV12-5 and TRBJ2-4; 12 positions agree with TRBD1. CDR1 LGHNT and CDR2 FRNRAP come from the germline V gene. Unmatched junction bases numbered 10, after V lost 5 bases and J lost 8 bases. This CDR3 is built from 16 residues. The CDR3 DNA is TGTGCTAGTGGTCCTGGGACAGGGGGCACTTTGGACATTCAGTACTTC. This gives the protein CASGPGTGGTLDIQYF.

In nucleotides, the CDR3 is TGTGCCAGCTCACTAGACCTCACAGGGGCGGTGGGGCAGTACTTC. Its translation is CASSLDLTGAVGQYF. V usage is TRBV18 and J usage is TRBJ2-7, with 7 positions matching TRBD1. Per germline, CDR1 KGHSH and CDR2 LQKENI. The length of the CDR3 is 15 residues. V dropped 4 bases and J dropped 9; count of bases not matched to a gene: 15.

The count of this clone is one. This chain links TRBV18 with TRBJ2-4; maybe TRBD1 (6 bases). Trimming cost V 6 bases and J 3 bases, with 12 bases left between them. CDR3 length equals 14 residues. Germline V gene lookup returns CDR1 KGHSH and CDR2 LQKENI. In DNA form, the CDR3 reads TGTGCCAGCTCTCAACAGGGATACAAAAACATTCAGTACTTC. It specifies CASSQQGYKNIQYF.

The gene calls are TRBV4-1 and TRBJ2-3; a possible D gene is TRBD1 (5 bases). The V end lost 1 base, the J end lost 0 bases, and 8 bases lay between the germline ends. In germline, CDR1 is MGHRA, CDR2 YSYEKL. CDR3 length: 15 amino acids. DNA for the CDR3: TGCGCCAGCAGCCAAGGGTGGGGCAGCACAGATACGCAGTATTTT. Its protein product is CASSQGWGSTDTQYF.

The CDR3 nucleotides read TGTGCCAGCAGCCACAAGGTCGCCGTGGGGGGAGCTTTCTTT. It yields the protein CASSHKVAVGGAFF. The V and J genes are TRBV21-1 and TRBJ1-1. TRBV21-1 is listed as a pseudogene. The CDR3 is 14 residues long.

The chain couples TRBV5-1 to TRBJ2-1; D is ambiguous. The germline V gene encodes CDR1 SGHRS and CDR2 YFSETQ. CDR3 size: 17 residues. Trimming left V 0 bases short and J 0 bases short, with 13 bases between. DNA for the CDR3: TGCGCCAGCAGCTTGGTGGCAGGCTCCAGCTCCTACAATGAGCAGTTCTTC. Translation gives CASSLVAGSSSYNEQFF.

V is TRBV5-1 and J is TRBJ2-7; D not resolved. V was clipped by 7 bases and J by 7 bases, with 12 bases between them. The CDR3 has 11 residues. CDR1 and CDR2 from the germline V gene are SGHRS and YFSETQ. CDR3 sequence (DNA): TGCGCCAGCCCCTCTCTGTGTGAGCAGTACTTC. This codes for CASPSLCEQYF.

A single count supports this clone. This chain uses TRBV29-1 with TRBJ2-7; tentatively, D is TRBD2 (6 bases). Deletions cut 6 bases from V and 4 bases from J, with 19 bases between. This CDR3 comprises 14 residues. Per the germline V gene, CDR1 is SQVTM and CDR2 is ANQGSEA. The CDR3 DNA reads TGCAGCGTCCAGGTTGTCAGGGACTTATACGAGCAGTACTTC. Translated, it gives CSVQVVRDLYEQYF.

The chain couples TRBV6-5 to TRBJ1-1; 8 bases are shared with TRBD1. The CDR3 totals 14 residues. Germline CDR1 MNHEY, CDR2 SVGAGI. The V gene end was trimmed by 8 bases and the J gene end by 1 base; junction bases not matched to a gene: 6. In DNA form, the CDR3 reads TGTGCCAGCCTGACTGGGACAGGGAACACTGAAGCTTTCTTT. Residues: CASLTGTGNTEAFF.

V and J are TRBV5-1 and TRBJ1-1; TRBD1 matches at 9 bases. V trimming: 5 bases; J trimming: 7 bases; junction bases outside the gene matches: 9. CDR3 length: 14 residues. In germline, CDR1 is SGHRS, CDR2 YFSETQ. CDR3 nucleotide sequence: TGCGCCAGCAGACTACAGGGGGCTAGTGGTGAAGCTTTCTTT. This codes for CASRLQGASGEAFF.

The gene calls are TRBV27 and TRBJ2-7; 9 nucleotides line up with TRBD2. This CDR3 has 17 amino acids. Germline CDR1 is MNHEY and CDR2 is SMNVEV (reference sequence). V gave up 4 bases and J gave up 3 bases; unmatched junction bases: 13. The CDR3 region is CASSWGMQRGADYEQYF. CDR3 DNA: TGTGCCAGCAGTTGGGGGATGCAGCGGGGGGCCGACTACGAGCAGTACTTC.

The V gene is TRBV7-9, the J gene TRBJ2-1, with TRBD2 matching over 9 bases. This CDR3 has 14 residues. V shed 3 bases and J 7 bases; nucleotides not matched to a gene: 4. CDR1 and CDR2 from the germline V gene are SEHNR and FQNEAQ (reference sequence). CDR3 region: CASSFPSGVNEQFF. Here the CDR3 DNA reads TGTGCCAGCAGCTTTCCTAGCGGGGTAAATGAGCAGTTCTTC.

The V call is TRBV2, the J call TRBJ2-7, with TRBD2 matching over 9 bases. V trimming: 2 bases; J trimming: 4 bases; junction bases outside the gene matches: 6. The CDR3 totals 15 residues. In germline, CDR1 is SNHLY, CDR2 FYNNEI. The CDR3 DNA reads as TGTGCCAGCAGTGAATCCGCGGGGGGGCAGTACGAGCAGTACTTC. This gives the protein CASSESAGGQYEQYF. Full variable domain (rest looked up from reference TRBV2 and TRBJ2-7): EPEVTQTPSHQVTQMGQEVILRCVPISNHLYFYWYRQILGQKVEFLVSFYNNEISEKSEIFDDQFSVERPDGSNFTLKIRSTKLEDSAMYFCASSESAGGQYEQYFGPGTRLTVT.